This T cell receptor (beta chain) was recorded in a study of blood T cells in healthy people across ages. CDR1 and CDR2 from the germline V gene are ENHRY and SYGVKD. V lost 4 bases and J lost 3; bases outside the gene matches: 12. The CDR3 is made up of 17 amino acids. Primers used in a second PCR of about 6 to 11 cycles were a sample-barcoded 5' primer and a J-beta primer mix. In TCRdb, the 5' RACE reads were re-called with MiXCR into one record per CDR3 protein. The table lists about 620,000 distinct CDR3 sequences, roughly 21% of them singletons, with roughly 3.4% in the top ten. The clonotype comes from a man aged 70 or older in good health. The gene calls are TRBV10-3 and TRBJ1-5; 7 nucleotides align to TRBD1. What was sequenced was blood. The CDR3 protein is CAISVSPPGQNNQPQHF. CDR3 bases: TGTGCCATCAGTGTGTCGCCTCCGGGACAGAACAATCAGCCCCAGCATTTT.